Each of the 25 T cell receptor beta chains below was sequenced from the same sample in a study of OX40 agonist ivuxolimab in advanced cancers. Some clones are missing from TCRdb's copy, which holds only in-frame ones; the method was immunoSEQ multiplex PCR. The sample yields approximately 39,000 clones, about 81% seen once. The sequencing here drew on CD4+ or CD8+ T cells sorted from blood, taken in a trial of the OX40 agonist ivuxolimab. The receptor set was obtained from an adult with an advanced solid tumor such as melanoma, head and neck, liver or kidney cancer.

The sample holds one count of this clone. The chain combines TRBV5-8 with TRBJ2-2; 8 bases are a match to TRBD1. Per the germline V gene, CDR1 is SGHTS and CDR2 is YDEGEE. The CDR3 has 17 residues. Trimming cost V 2 bases and J 0 bases; bases outside gene matches: 6. Here the CDR3 reads CASSFPKQGANTGELFF. DNA of the CDR3: TGTGCCAGCAGCTTCCCGAAACAGGGGGCGAACACCGGGGAGCTGTTTTTT.

The genes are TRBV28 and TRBJ1-2, with 8 nucleotides matching TRBD1. Germline CDR1 MDHEN, CDR2 SYDVKM. The CDR3 is 14 residues long. The V and J ends lost 4 bases and 4 bases, in that order; junction bases with no gene match: 5. CDR3 DNA: TGTGCCAGCAGTTCAGGGGGCGCGGGCTATGGCTACACCTTC. This gives the protein CASSSGGAGYGYTF.

This sequence joins TRBV30 and TRBJ2-6; a weak D match, TRBD2 (5 bases). V was pared by 2 bases and J by 0 bases, with 8 bases between. The CDR3 is 15 amino acids. Per the germline V gene, CDR1 is GTSNPN and CDR2 is SVGIG (reference sequence). CDR3 protein: CAWSLGGSGANVLTF. In nucleotides, the CDR3 is TGTGCCTGGAGTCTCGGAGGCTCTGGGGCCAACGTCCTGACTTTC. Full variable domain (missing parts from reference TRBV30 and TRBJ2-6): SQTIHQWPATLVQPVGSPLSLECTVEGTSNPNLYWYRQAAGRGLQLLFYSVGIGQISSEVPQNLSASRPQDRQFILSSKKLLLSDSGFYLCAWSLGGSGANVLTFGAGSRLTVL.

This clone was seen more than once but under ten times. The rearrangement uses TRBV7-2 and TRBJ2-3; D perhaps matches TRBD2 (6 bases). The V gene lost 4 bases and the J gene lost 6 bases, with 14 bases spanning the gap. CDR1 SGHTA and CDR2 FQGNSA come from the germline V gene. CDR3 size: 14 residues. DNA of the CDR3: TGTGCCAGCAGCTCGGGTGATGGGGGGGATACGCAGTATTTT. It translates to CASSSGDGGDTQYF.

The V call is TRBV18, the J call TRBJ1-1; possibly TRBD1 for D (5 bases). CDR3 size: 13 residues. V was clipped by 4 bases and J by 8 bases, with 14 bases between them. The germline V gene has CDR1 KGHSH and CDR2 LQKENI. The CDR3 loop is CASSQSGGGEAFF. CDR3 coding DNA: TGTGCCAGCTCACAGTCGGGTGGGGGAGAAGCTTTCTTT.

This chain uses TRBV6-5 with TRBJ1-5; a possible D gene is TRBD1 (6 bases). Germline lookup yields CDR1 MNHEY and CDR2 SVGAGI. The CDR3 is 15 amino acids. V shed 2 bases and J shed 4 bases, with 12 bases lying between them. CDR3 in amino acids: CASSYAGGQNQPQHF. CDR3 sequence (DNA): TGTGCCAGCAGTTACGCCGGGGGCCAAAATCAGCCCCAGCATTTT.

The chain links TRBV27 to TRBJ2-3, with D possibly matching TRBD2 (6 bases). The CDR3 has 13 residues. Germline CDR1 reads MNHEY; CDR2 reads SMNVEV (reference sequence). The V and J ends lost 3 bases and 6 bases respectively, with 10 bases between them. CDR3 sequence: CASSFTSMDTQYF. The CDR3 DNA reads as TGTGCCAGCAGTTTCACTAGCATGGATACGCAGTATTTT.

V gene TRBV6-5 combines with J gene TRBJ2-7; no reliable D call. Trimming removed 6 bases at V and 3 bases at J, with 9 bases between. CDR3 length: 12 residues. Germline CDR1 and CDR2: MNHEY and SVGAGI. CDR3 bases: TGTGCCAGCAGGGCGTTAAACTACGAGCAGTACTTC. Protein: CASRALNYEQYF.

The gene calls are TRBV6-1 and TRBJ2-7; the match to TRBD1 covers 8 bases. The junction had 7 bases not matched to a gene; V was cut back by 4 bases and J by 5 bases. Germline V gene sequence: CDR1 MNHNS, CDR2 SASEGT. CDR3 length: 14 amino acids. CDR3 DNA: TGTGCCAGCAGTGGTGGCAGGGGGCTCCACGAGCAGTACTTC. The encoded protein is CASSGGRGLHEQYF.

V gene TRBV7-8 combines with J gene TRBJ1-4; a possible D gene is TRBD1 (6 bases). The CDR3 is made up of 14 amino acids. The germline CDR1 and CDR2 sequences are SGHVS and FQNEAQ. Trimming left V 1 base short and J 8 bases short, with 11 bases between. In nucleotides, the CDR3 is TGTGCCAGCAGCTTAGTTCAGGGGAGAGAAAAACTGTTTTTT. Amino acids: CASSLVQGREKLFF.

This chain connects TRBV2 to TRBJ2-5; the match to TRBD2 covers 12 bases. V was clipped by 6 bases and J by 2 bases; unmatched bases: 10. Germline loops: CDR1 SNHLY, CDR2 FYNNEI. The CDR3 is 17 amino acids. The CDR3: CASSAGTSGSRQETQYF. CDR3 DNA: TGTGCCAGCAGCGCCGGGACTAGCGGGTCGCGTCAAGAGACCCAGTACTTC.

This chain connects TRBV7-8 to TRBJ1-5; unclear D gene. CDR1 and CDR2 from the germline V gene are SGHVS and FQNEAQ. The CDR3 loop spans 13 amino acids. V lost 4 bases to trimming and J lost 0 bases, with 4 bases between them. For the CDR3, the DNA is TGTGCCAGCAGCTCTTATAGCAATCAGCCCCAGCATTTT. This gives the protein CASSSYSNQPQHF.

The chain couples TRBV18 to TRBJ1-5; D not resolved. V was pared by 1 base and J by 2 bases, with 6 bases between. The CDR3 length is 14 residues. CDR1 KGHSH and CDR2 LQKENI come from the germline V gene. This chain's CDR3 is CASSPRVGNQPQHF. The CDR3 bases are TGTGCCAGCTCACCACGGGTCGGCAATCAGCCCCAGCATTTT.

This clone came up once. This sequence joins TRBV7-9 and TRBJ2-5, with unresolved D. The CDR3 runs to 15 residues. Germline V gene data show CDR1 as SEHNR and CDR2 as FQNEAQ (reference sequence). Trimming removed 5 bases at V and 7 bases at J, with 20 bases between. Here the CDR3 reads CASSPLGIQDLTQYF. CDR3 sequence (DNA): TGTGCCAGCAGCCCCTTGGGGATTCAAGATCTGACCCAGTACTTC.

In this sample, this clone turned up once. The chain links TRBV5-5 to TRBJ2-3; 7 bases align to TRBD2. The CDR3 runs to 15 residues. Germline assignment: CDR1 SGHKS and CDR2 YYEKEE (reference sequence). V lost 4 bases to trimming and J lost 2 bases; unmatched junction nucleotides: 7. CDR3 sequence reads: CASSPGTIPTDTQYF. In nucleotides, the CDR3 is TGTGCCAGCAGCCCAGGGACTATCCCCACAGATACGCAGTATTTT.

The rearrangement links TRBV7-3 to TRBJ2-3, with D perhaps matching TRBD1 (5 bases). The V and J ends lost 1 base and 1 base respectively, with 12 bases between them. From germline, CDR1 is SGHTA and CDR2 FQGTGA. The CDR3 is 16 amino acids. The chain's CDR3 is CASSLNPGPGTDTQYF. Written as DNA, the CDR3 is TGTGCCAGCAGCTTAAACCCAGGGCCAGGCACAGATACGCAGTATTTT.

This clone was recorded once. The chain carries TRBV9 and TRBJ2-3, with TRBD1 matching over 7 bases. Germline lookup yields CDR1 SGDLS and CDR2 YYNGEE. The V segment lost 4 bases and the J segment 4 bases; nucleotides outside the gene matches: 9. The CDR3 totals 15 residues. Here the CDR3 reads CASSRQGELADTQYF. CDR3 nucleotides: TGTGCCAGCAGCAGGCAGGGGGAGTTGGCAGATACGCAGTATTTT.

The rearrangement uses TRBV28 and TRBJ1-2; D not resolved. Deletions cut 7 bases from V and 0 bases from J, with 12 bases between. The CDR3 length is 14 residues. The germline V gene has CDR1 MDHEN and CDR2 SYDVKM. The CDR3, as DNA: TGTGCCAGCACTAGGATGCGGGCTAACTATGGCTACACCTTC. It is translated as CASTRMRANYGYTF.

Remarks on this clone: The sample holds other DNA sequences that translate to the same CDR3. The J gene is TRBJ2-1, the V gene TRBV7-3; 11 bases map to TRBD1. CDR1 is SGHTA and CDR2 is FQGTGA in the germline V gene. Trimming at V came to 5 bases and at J to 7 bases, leaving 1 base not matched to a gene. This CDR3 comprises 13 residues. The CDR3 spells CASSRDRGNEQFF. DNA of the CDR3: TGTGCCAGCAGCCGGGACAGGGGGAATGAGCAGTTCTTC.

The rearrangement joins TRBV27 to TRBJ1-2, with D perhaps TRBD1 (6 bases). V was clipped by 5 bases and J by 2 bases, with 12 bases between them. This CDR3 contains 14 residues. Germline CDR1 MNHEY, CDR2 SMNVEV (reference sequence). This CDR3 reads CASSLRDTNYGYTF. DNA for the CDR3: TGTGCCAGCAGTCTTAGGGACACCAACTATGGCTACACCTTC.

V usage is TRBV7-2 and J usage is TRBJ2-1; no reliable D call. V lost 4 bases to trimming and J lost 0 bases, with 7 bases between them. CDR1 is SGHTA and CDR2 is FQGNSA in the germline V gene. This CDR3 is built from 14 residues. Here the CDR3 DNA reads TGTGCCAGCAGCTACCTGAGCTCCTACAATGAGCAGTTCTTC. As protein: CASSYLSSYNEQFF.

The chain is built from TRBV10-3 and TRBJ2-7; 10 positions agree with TRBD1. CDR3 size: 12 residues. Germline V gives CDR1 ENHRY, CDR2 SYGVKD. Trimming at V came to 8 bases and at J to 6 bases, leaving 4 bases not matched to a gene. This CDR3 reads CAIGTGVGEQYF. The CDR3 DNA reads as TGTGCCATCGGGACAGGGGTAGGCGAGCAGTACTTC.

This CDR3 reads CASTGGQGVSYEQYF. DNA of the CDR3: TGTGCCAGCACCGGTGGACAGGGGGTCTCCTACGAGCAGTACTTC. This sequence joins TRBV6-1 and TRBJ2-7; TRBD1 aligns across 10 bases. The junction had 6 bases not matched to a gene; V was cut back by 7 bases and J by 0 bases. The CDR3 has 15 amino acids. CDR1 and CDR2 (germline): MNHNS, SASEGT.

J is TRBJ2-7 and V is TRBV18, with D perhaps TRBD1 (5 bases). V was cut by 1 base and J by 8 bases, with 21 bases left in between. CDR3 size: 16 residues. Germline CDR1 is KGHSH and CDR2 is LQKENI. The CDR3 sequence is CASSPLRGPKGRQQYF. CDR3 sequence (DNA): TGTGCCAGCTCACCACTAAGAGGCCCCAAGGGGCGCCAGCAGTACTTC.

This rearrangement joins TRBV15 to TRBJ1-5; D is uncertain. The V end was cut by 2 bases, the J end by 4 bases, with 15 bases between. The CDR3 runs to 16 residues. Germline V CDR1 and CDR2: LNHNV, YYDKDF (reference sequence). CDR3 in amino acids: CATSRHVGQPNQPQHF. The CDR3 bases are TGTGCCACCAGCAGACACGTAGGGCAGCCGAATCAGCCCCAGCATTTT. The variable domain in full, completed from reference TRBV15 and TRBJ1-5, reads DAMVIQNPRYQVTQFGKPVTLSCSQTLNHNVMYWYQQKSSQAPKLLFHYYDKDFNNEADTPDNFQSRRPNTSFCFLDIRSPGLGDTAMYLCATSRHVGQPNQPQHFGDGTRLSIL.